This T cell receptor beta chain comes out of a study of T cell repertoires in cytomegalovirus infection (dated by TCRdb to between 2019 and 2020). Broadly, across the study: The HLA type of each donor mattered for the analysis, because public TCR beta signatures pointed to carriage of CMV infection along with the matching HLA type. What the work shows at the level of the full study, not this receptor alone: Cumulative frequency of public TCR beta family members discriminated carriers of CMV infection plus the relevant HLA type in this cohort and an independent approximately 370-donor cohort. The ex vivo response was dominated by HLA-C-restricted CMV-specific TCR beta clonotypes, which also provided the single most frequent clonotype in two of eight donors.

For this clonotype: Its specific antigen is unknown. Within one base of it there is no much larger clone, and no base qualities were kept.

Sequenced on an Illumina HiSeq 1500. The raw public reads went through TCRdb reprocessing: fastp at Q25, MiXCR clone calling, in-frame beta chains kept. Every distinct CDR3 protein forms one entry, paired with its most common genes and DNA. The sample table contains roughly 250,000 distinct CDR3 sequences; only one count was recorded for approximately 24% of them. The top ten clones comprise 15% to 20% of the sample. According to the germline V gene, CDR1 reads SGHDT and CDR2 reads YYEEEE. Measured from the cysteine to the phenylalanine, the CDR3 is 12 residues long. Only CDR3 DNA remains: 36 bases, in frame from the first base.

The chain is encoded by TRBV5-6 joined to TRBJ1-2; there is no confident call for the D gene. The receptor's source is a human donor in good health (CMV status not recorded). Some clones in this sample may be carry-over from other donors' samples. What was sequenced was CD8+ T cells from PBMCs. The DNA sequence reads TGTCCCGAAGGAGTGGAGAACTATGGCTACACCTTC. This gives the protein CPEGVENYGYTF.